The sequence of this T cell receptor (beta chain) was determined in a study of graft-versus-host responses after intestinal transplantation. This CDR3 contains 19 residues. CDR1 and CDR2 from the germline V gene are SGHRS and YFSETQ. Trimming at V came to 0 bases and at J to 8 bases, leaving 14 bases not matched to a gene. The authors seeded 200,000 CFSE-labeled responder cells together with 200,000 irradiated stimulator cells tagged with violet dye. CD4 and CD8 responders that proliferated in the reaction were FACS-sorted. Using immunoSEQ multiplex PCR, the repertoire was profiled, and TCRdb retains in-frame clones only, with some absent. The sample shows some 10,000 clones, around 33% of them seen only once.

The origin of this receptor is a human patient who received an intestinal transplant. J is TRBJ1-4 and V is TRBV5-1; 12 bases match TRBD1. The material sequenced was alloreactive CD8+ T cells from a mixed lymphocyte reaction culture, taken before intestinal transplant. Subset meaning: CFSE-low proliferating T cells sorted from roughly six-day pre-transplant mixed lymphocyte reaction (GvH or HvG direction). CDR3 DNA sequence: TGCGCCAGCAGCTTGGACGGGACAGGGGGCGCGTTTGCGAGCGAAAAACTGTTTTTT. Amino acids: CASSLDGTGGAFASEKLFF. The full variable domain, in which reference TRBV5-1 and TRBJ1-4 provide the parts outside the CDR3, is KAGVTQTPRYLIKTRGQQVTLSCSPISGHRSVSWYQQTPGQGLQFLFEYFSETQRNKGNFPGRFSGRQFSNSRSEMNVSTLELGDSALYLCASSLDGTGGAFASEKLFFGSGTQLSVL.